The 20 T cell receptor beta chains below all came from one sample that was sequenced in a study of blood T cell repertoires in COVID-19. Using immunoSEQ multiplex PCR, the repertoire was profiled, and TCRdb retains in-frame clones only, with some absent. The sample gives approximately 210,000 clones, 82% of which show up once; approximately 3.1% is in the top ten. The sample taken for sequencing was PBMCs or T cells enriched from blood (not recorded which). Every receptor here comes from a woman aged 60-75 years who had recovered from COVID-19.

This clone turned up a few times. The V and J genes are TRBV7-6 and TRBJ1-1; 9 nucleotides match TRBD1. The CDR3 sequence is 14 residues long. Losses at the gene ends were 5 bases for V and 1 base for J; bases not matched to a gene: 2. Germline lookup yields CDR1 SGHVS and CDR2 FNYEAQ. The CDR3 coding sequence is TGTGCCAGCAGCGTACAGGGGGCGAACACTGAAGCTTTCTTT. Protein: CASSVQGANTEAFF.

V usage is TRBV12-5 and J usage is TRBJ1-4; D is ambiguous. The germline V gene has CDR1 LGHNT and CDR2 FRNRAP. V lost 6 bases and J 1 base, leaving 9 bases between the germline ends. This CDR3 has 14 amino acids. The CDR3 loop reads CASGSGLTNEKLFF. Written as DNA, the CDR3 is TGTGCTAGTGGCTCTGGACTAACTAATGAAAAACTGTTTTTT.

CDR3 in amino acids: CATLKQGTYYGYTF. CDR3 DNA sequence: TGTGCCACCCTGAAGCAGGGAACCTACTATGGCTACACCTTC. V is TRBV27 and J is TRBJ1-2; a weak D match, TRBD1 (5 bases). The CDR3 is made up of 14 amino acids. Germline V gene sequence: CDR1 MNHEY, CDR2 SMNVEV (reference sequence). The V end lost 10 bases, the J end lost 3 bases, and 18 bases lay between the germline ends.

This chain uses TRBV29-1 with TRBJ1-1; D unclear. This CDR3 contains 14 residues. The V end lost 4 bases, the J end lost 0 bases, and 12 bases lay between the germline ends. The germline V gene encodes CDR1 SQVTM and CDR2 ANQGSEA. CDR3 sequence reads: CSVGVRHLNTEAFF. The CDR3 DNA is TGCAGCGTTGGGGTGAGACATTTGAACACTGAAGCTTTCTTT.

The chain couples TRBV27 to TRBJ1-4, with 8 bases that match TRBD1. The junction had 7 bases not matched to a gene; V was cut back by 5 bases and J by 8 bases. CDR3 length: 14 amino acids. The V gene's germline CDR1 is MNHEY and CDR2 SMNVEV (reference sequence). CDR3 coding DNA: TGTGCCAGCAGTCGAGGCAGGGGGCAAGAAAAACTGTTTTTT. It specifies CASSRGRGQEKLFF. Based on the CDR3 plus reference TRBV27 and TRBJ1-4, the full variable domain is EAQVTQNPRYLITVTGKKLTVTCSQNMNHEYMSWYRQDPGLGLRQIYYSMNVEVTDKGDVPEGYKVSRKEKRNFPLILESPSPNQTSLYFCASSRGRGQEKLFFGSGTQLSVL.

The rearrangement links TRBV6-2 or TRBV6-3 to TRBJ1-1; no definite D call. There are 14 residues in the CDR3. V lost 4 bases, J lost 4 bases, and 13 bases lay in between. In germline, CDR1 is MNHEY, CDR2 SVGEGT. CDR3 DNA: TGTGCCAGCAGTTTTAGTTTTCACAGCACTGAAGCTTTCTTT. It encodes CASSFSFHSTEAFF.

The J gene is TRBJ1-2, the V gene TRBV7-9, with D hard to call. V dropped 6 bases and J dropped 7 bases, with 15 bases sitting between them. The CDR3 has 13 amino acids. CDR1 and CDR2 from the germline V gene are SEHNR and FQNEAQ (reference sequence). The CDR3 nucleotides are TGTGCCAGCAGTCTTCCGGGCGGGGTTGGCTACACCTTC. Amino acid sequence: CASSLPGGVGYTF.

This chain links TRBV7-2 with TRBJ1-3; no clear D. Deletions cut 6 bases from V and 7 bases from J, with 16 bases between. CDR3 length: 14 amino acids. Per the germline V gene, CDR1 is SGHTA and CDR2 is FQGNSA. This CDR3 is CASSPLVAANTIYF. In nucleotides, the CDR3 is TGTGCCAGCAGTCCCCTGGTGGCGGCGAACACCATATATTTT.

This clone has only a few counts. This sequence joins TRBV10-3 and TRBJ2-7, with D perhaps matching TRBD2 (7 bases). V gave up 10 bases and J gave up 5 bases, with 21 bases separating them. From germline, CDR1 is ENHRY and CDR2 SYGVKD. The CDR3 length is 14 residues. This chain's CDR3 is CATRGGESADEQYF. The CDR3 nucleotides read TGTGCCACCAGAGGGGGGGAGTCGGCCGACGAGCAGTACTTC.

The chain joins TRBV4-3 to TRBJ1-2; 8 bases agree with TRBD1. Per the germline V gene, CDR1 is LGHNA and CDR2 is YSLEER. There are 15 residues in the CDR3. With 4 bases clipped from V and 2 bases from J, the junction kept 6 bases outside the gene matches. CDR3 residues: CASSPSRQGNYGYTF. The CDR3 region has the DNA TGCGCCAGCAGCCCCTCGAGACAGGGGAACTATGGCTACACCTTC.

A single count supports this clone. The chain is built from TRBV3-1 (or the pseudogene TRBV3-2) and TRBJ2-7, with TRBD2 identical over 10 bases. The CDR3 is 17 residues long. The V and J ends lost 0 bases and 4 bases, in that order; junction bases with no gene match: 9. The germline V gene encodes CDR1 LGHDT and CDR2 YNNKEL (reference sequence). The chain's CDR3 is CASSQDGASGSNYEQYF. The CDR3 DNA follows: TGTGCCAGCAGCCAAGATGGGGCTAGCGGGAGCAATTACGAGCAGTACTTC.

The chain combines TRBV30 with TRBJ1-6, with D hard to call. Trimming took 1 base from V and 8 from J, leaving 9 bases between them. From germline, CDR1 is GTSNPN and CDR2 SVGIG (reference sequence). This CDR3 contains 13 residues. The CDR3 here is CAWSARQDSPLHF. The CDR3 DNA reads TGTGCCTGGAGTGCCCGACAAGATTCACCCCTCCACTTT.

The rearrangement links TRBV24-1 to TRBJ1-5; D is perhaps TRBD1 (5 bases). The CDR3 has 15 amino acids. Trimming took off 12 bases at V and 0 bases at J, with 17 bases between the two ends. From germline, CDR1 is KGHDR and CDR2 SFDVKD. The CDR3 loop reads CAERRGLYSNQPQHF. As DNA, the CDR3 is TGTGCCGAAAGGAGGGGACTTTATAGCAATCAGCCCCAGCATTTT.

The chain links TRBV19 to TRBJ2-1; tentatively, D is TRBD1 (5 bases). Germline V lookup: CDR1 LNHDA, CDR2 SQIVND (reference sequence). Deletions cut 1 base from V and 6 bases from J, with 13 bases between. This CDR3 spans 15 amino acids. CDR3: CASSIVWGSRNEQFF. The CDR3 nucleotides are TGTGCCAGTAGTATAGTTTGGGGCAGTCGCAATGAGCAGTTCTTC.

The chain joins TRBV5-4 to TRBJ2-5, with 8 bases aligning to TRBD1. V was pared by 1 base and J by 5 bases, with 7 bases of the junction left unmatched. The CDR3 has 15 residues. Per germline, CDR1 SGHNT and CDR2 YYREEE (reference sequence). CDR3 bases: TGTGCCAGCAGCTTGCCGACAGGGGCCAGGGAGACCCAGTACTTC. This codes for CASSLPTGARETQYF.

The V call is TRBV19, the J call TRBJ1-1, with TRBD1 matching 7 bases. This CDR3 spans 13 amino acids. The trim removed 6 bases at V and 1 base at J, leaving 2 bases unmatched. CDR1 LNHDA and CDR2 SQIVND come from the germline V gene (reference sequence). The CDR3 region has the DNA TGTGCCAGTAGCACAGGGGCGAACACTGAAGCTTTCTTT. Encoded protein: CASSTGANTEAFF.

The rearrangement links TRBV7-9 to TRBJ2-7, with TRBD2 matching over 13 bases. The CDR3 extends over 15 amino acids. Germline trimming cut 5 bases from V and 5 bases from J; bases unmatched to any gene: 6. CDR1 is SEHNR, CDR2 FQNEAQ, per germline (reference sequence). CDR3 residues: CASSPGTSGNDEQYF. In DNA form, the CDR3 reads TGTGCCAGCAGCCCAGGGACTAGCGGGAACGACGAGCAGTACTTC.

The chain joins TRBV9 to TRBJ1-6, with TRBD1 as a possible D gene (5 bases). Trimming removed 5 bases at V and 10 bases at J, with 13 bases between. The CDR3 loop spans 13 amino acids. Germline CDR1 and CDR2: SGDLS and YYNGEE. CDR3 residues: CASRAGRDSPLHF. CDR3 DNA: TGTGCCAGCAGGGCAGGGAGGGACTCACCCCTCCACTTT.

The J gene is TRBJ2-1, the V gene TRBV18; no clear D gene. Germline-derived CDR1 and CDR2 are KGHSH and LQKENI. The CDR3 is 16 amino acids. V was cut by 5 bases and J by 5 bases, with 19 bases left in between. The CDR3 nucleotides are TGTGCCAGCTCATCGCAGTCGCAACAGCCAGACAATGAGCAGTTCTTC. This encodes CASSSQSQQPDNEQFF.

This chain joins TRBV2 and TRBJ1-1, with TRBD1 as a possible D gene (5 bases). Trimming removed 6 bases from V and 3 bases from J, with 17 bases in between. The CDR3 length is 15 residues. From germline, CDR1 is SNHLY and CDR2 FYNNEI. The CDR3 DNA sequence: TGTGCCAGCAGCCTAGAGGGCAGGGAGGACACTGAAGCTTTCTTT. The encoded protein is CASSLEGREDTEAFF.